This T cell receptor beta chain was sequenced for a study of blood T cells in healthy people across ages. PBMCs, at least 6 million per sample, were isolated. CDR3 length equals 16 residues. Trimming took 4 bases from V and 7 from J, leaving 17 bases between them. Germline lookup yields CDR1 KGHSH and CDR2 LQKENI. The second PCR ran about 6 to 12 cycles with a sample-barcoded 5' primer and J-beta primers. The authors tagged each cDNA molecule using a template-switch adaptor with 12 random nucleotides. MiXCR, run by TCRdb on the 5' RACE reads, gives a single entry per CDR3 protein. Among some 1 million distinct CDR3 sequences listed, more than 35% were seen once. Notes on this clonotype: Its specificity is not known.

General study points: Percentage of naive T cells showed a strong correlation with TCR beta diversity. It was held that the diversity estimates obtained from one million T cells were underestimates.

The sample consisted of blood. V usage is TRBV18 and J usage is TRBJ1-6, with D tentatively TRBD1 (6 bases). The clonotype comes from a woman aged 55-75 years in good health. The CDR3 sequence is CASSLTFDRMNSPLHF. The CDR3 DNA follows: TGTGCCAGCTCACTAACTTTCGACAGGATGAATTCACCCCTCCACTTT.